This T cell receptor (beta chain) is drawn from a study of blood T cells in healthy people across ages. Across the study: The template switching approach captured approximately one barcoded beta molecule for every two T cells.

Study-wide points: In older individuals, TCR beta diversity per million T cells was lower, falling roughly linearly with age. Relative to aged donors, long-lived donors carried more naive CD4+ cells and displayed higher diversity.

Germline loops: CDR1 SNHLY, CDR2 FYNNEI. CDR3 length equals 14 residues. V dropped 2 bases and J dropped 4 bases, with 11 bases sitting between them. Comments on this clonotype: The antigen is undetermined.

Primed by a sample-barcoded 5' primer and a J-beta primer mix, a second PCR proceeded for 7 to 11 cycles. The template-switch adaptor, which had 12 random nucleotides, put a tag on each cDNA molecule. TCRdb itself ran the 5' RACE reads through MiXCR, one entry per CDR3 protein. The sample has about 640,000 distinct CDR3 sequences; approximately 59% are singletons. Sequences were obtained from blood. This TCR was sampled from a man aged 60-69 years in good health. V usage is TRBV2 and J usage is TRBJ1-1, with TRBD1 as a possible D gene (5 bases). Here the CDR3 reads CASSEIMGGTEAFF. DNA of the CDR3: TGTGCCAGCAGTGAAATAATGGGGGGCACTGAAGCTTTCTTT.